One sample yielded the 17 T cell receptor beta chains listed below, sequenced in a study of molecular identifiers for immune sequencing clone quantification. MiXCR, applied by TCRdb to the PCR reads, yields one record per CDR3 protein. The table shows 70,000 to 95,000 distinct CDR3 sequences, with around 20% occurring only once. The sample comprised naive CD8+ T cells from blood, with Jurkat cell RNA spiked in. Subset meaning: FACS-sorted CD8+CD4-CCR7+CD45RA+ naive T cells. These receptor sequences come from a human donor in good health. Some libraries in this study had Jurkat cell RNA spiked in.

About this clonotype: This may be a read error: a much more frequent sequence differs by one nucleotide. The chain employs TRBV20-1 and TRBJ2-7; no firm D call. Between the trimmed V and J ends, which lost 1 base and 5 bases, there was a span of 12 bases. Germline assignment: CDR1 DFQATT and CDR2 SNEGSKA (reference sequence). The CDR3 has 13 residues. The DNA for the CDR3 is TGCAGTGCTAGAGGAGACTTTTCCCACGAGCAGTACTTC. It translates to CSARGDFSHEQYF.

This clonotype has a count of ten or more. The chain has TRBV3-1 and TRBJ2-5; 8 nucleotides align to TRBD2. The CDR3 loop spans 15 amino acids. Germline CDR1 reads LGHDT; CDR2 reads YNNKEL (reference sequence). J gave up 1 base and V 4 bases, and 5 bases lay outside the gene matches. CDR3 bases: TGTGCCAGCAGCCCAGTTCGGGGGGGCCAAGAGACCCAGTACTTC. This gives the protein CASSPVRGGQETQYF.

This clonotype was observed a few times. A much larger clone is a single base away; this may be a read error. This chain uses TRBV12-3 or TRBV12-4 with TRBJ2-3; D possibly corresponds to TRBD2 (5 bases). The length of the CDR3 is 14 residues. Trimming shortened V by 7 bases and J by 4 bases, and 15 bases separated the two germline ends. CDR3 sequence (DNA): TGTGCCAGCAACTTAGCGAGAGAAGCAGATACGCAGTATTTT. Amino acid sequence: CASNLAREADTQYF.

CDR3 nucleotide sequence: TGTGCCAGCAGCGTATCAGGCGGGACAGACTTCCAAGAGACCCAGTACTTC. The encoded protein is CASSVSGGTDFQETQYF. The chain links TRBV9 to TRBJ2-5, with D possibly TRBD1 on 7 matching bases. The V and J ends lost 1 base and 1 base respectively, with 17 bases between them. CDR3 length: 17 residues. The germline V gene has CDR1 SGDLS and CDR2 YYNGEE.

This clonotype was seen more than once but under ten times. The CDR3 here is CASSREGVAHEQYF. In nucleotides, the CDR3 is TGTGCCAGCAGCAGAGAAGGAGTAGCCCACGAGCAGTACTTC. J is TRBJ2-7 and V is TRBV12-3 or TRBV12-4; unclear D gene. The CDR3 extends over 14 amino acids. Trimming took 6 bases from V and 5 from J, leaving 17 bases between them.

This clonotype was observed many times. The rearrangement links TRBV30 to TRBJ2-1; TRBD2 matches 11 bases. This CDR3 has 16 residues. V was pared by 2 bases and J by 8 bases, with 11 bases of the junction left unmatched. CDR1 is GTSNPN, CDR2 SVGIG, per germline (reference sequence). The DNA for the CDR3 is TGTGCCTGGAGTCCCTATCGGGCTAGCGGGGGGTATGAGCAGTTCTTC. This encodes CAWSPYRASGGYEQFF.

There are many counts of this clonotype. The chain recombines TRBV20-1 with TRBJ2-7; TRBD2 matches 12 bases. With 6 bases clipped from V and 4 bases from J, the junction kept 7 bases outside the gene matches. Germline V gives CDR1 DFQATT, CDR2 SNEGSKA (reference sequence). The CDR3 extends over 14 amino acids. In DNA form, the CDR3 reads TGCAGTGCCACAGGACTAGCGGGATATTACGAGCAGTACTTC. Encoded protein: CSATGLAGYYEQYF.

The gene calls are TRBV29-1 and TRBJ2-7; 10 bases are a match to TRBD2. Germline CDR1 reads SQVTM; CDR2 reads ANQGSEA. The CDR3 is 15 residues long. The J segment lost 5 bases and the V segment lost 6 bases, leaving 13 bases of the junction unmatched. In DNA, the CDR3 is TGCAGCGTGGAGGAGACGGGGCTAGCGGGAGACGAGCAGTACTTC. Protein sequence: CSVEETGLAGDEQYF.

At least ten counts were recorded for this clonotype. The chain has TRBV12-3 or TRBV12-4 and TRBJ1-1; D is uncertain. The CDR3 is made up of 16 amino acids. V dropped 2 bases and J dropped 1 base, with 14 bases sitting between them. The CDR3 is CASSLYTAFKNTEAFF. The CDR3 DNA follows: TGTGCCAGCAGTTTATATACGGCATTTAAGAACACTGAAGCTTTCTTT.

This clonotype was found many times. The chain combines TRBV5-1 with TRBJ2-7; 7 bases align to TRBD2. The CDR3 is made up of 13 amino acids. The germline gives CDR1 SGHRS, CDR2 YFSETQ. V lost 4 bases and J lost 3; bases outside the gene matches: 4. CDR3 nucleotides: TGCGCCAGCAGCCCCCCGGGAGGCTACGAGCAGTACTTC. It translates to CASSPPGGYEQYF.

This clonotype was counted at least ten times. This rearrangement joins TRBV20-1 to TRBJ2-1, with TRBD2 identical over 9 bases. This CDR3 spans 14 amino acids. J lost 5 bases, V lost 2 bases, and 4 bases had no gene match. CDR1 is DFQATT, CDR2 SNEGSKA, per germline (reference sequence). CDR3 DNA: TGCAGTGCTAGAAAACTAGCGGGCCACAATGAGCAGTTCTTC. It is translated as CSARKLAGHNEQFF.

The chain links TRBV20-1 to TRBJ1-2; tentative D call: TRBD1 (6 bases). Germline lookup yields CDR1 DFQATT and CDR2 SNEGSKA (reference sequence). This CDR3 is built from 16 residues. Trimming removed 2 bases at V and 4 bases at J, with 20 bases between. DNA for the CDR3: TGCAGTGCTAGATGGCCTGAGGGGGTTTCTGGCTATGGCTACACCTTC. Protein: CSARWPEGVSGYGYTF.

A few counts support this clonotype. The chain employs TRBV30 and TRBJ1-2, with D hard to call. The ends were cut back, 3 bases at V and 2 bases at J, with 22 bases in the middle. Germline V CDR1 and CDR2: GTSNPN, SVGIG (reference sequence). This CDR3 contains 17 residues. The CDR3 protein is CAWRDLGRPISNYGYTF. CDR3 nucleotide sequence: TGTGCCTGGAGGGACCTGGGCAGACCGATCTCAAACTATGGCTACACCTTC. The full variable domain, its missing parts supplied by reference TRBV30 and TRBJ1-2, is SQTIHQWPATLVQPVGSPLSLECTVEGTSNPNLYWYRQAAGRGLQLLFYSVGIGQISSEVPQNLSASRPQDRQFILSSKKLLLSDSGFYLCAWRDLGRPISNYGYTFGSGTRLTVV.

At least ten counts were recorded for this clonotype. This rearrangement joins TRBV4-1 to TRBJ2-7, with 8 bases identical to TRBD1. CDR1 MGHRA and CDR2 YSYEKL come from the germline V gene. The CDR3 has 18 residues. V shed 3 bases and J 3 bases; nucleotides not matched to a gene: 16. In nucleotides, the CDR3 is TGCGCCAGCAGCCATAACCCGGGACAGGCGTCGAAATACTACGAGCAGTACTTC. Its protein product is CASSHNPGQASKYYEQYF.

This clonotype was counted ten times or more. CDR3: CATLDPGERNIQYF. CDR3 in DNA: TGTGCCACCTTGGACCCAGGGGAGCGAAACATTCAGTACTTC. This chain connects TRBV6-6 to TRBJ2-4; D perhaps matches TRBD1 (6 bases). This CDR3 region has 14 residues. Per germline, CDR1 MNHNY and CDR2 SVGAGI (reference sequence). The V gene lost 10 bases and the J gene lost 6 bases, with 19 bases spanning the gap.

Regarding this clonotype: This may stem from a read error, because a much larger clone lies one nucleotide away. This chain links TRBV4-2 with TRBJ1-1, with D unresolved. The CDR3 is 16 amino acids. Germline CDR1 LGHNA, CDR2 YNFKEQ. V lost 7 bases and J 0 bases, leaving 18 bases between the germline ends. This CDR3 reads CASNHGEQLLNTEAFF. The CDR3, as DNA: TGTGCCAGCAACCACGGAGAACAGCTCCTGAACACTGAAGCTTTCTTT.

This clonotype was seen many times. The chain is built from TRBV7-9 and TRBJ1-5, with D tentatively TRBD1 (6 bases). CDR3 length: 16 residues. The ends were cut back, 1 base at V and 6 bases at J, with 16 bases in the middle. Germline CDR1 SEHNR, CDR2 FQNEAQ (reference sequence). The CDR3: CASSLDGGGRIQPQHF. The CDR3, as DNA: TGTGCCAGCAGCTTAGATGGGGGCGGCCGTATTCAGCCCCAGCATTTT. The whole variable domain, remainder taken from reference TRBV7-9 and TRBJ1-5, is DTGVSQNPRHKITKRGQNVTFRCDPISEHNRLYWYRQTLGQGPEFLTYFQNEAQLEKSRLLSDRFSAERPKGSFSTLEIQRTEQGDSAMYLCASSLDGGGRIQPQHFGDGTRLSIL.